Listed here is a single T cell receptor beta chain. As processed by the authors: Nucleated cell number was recorded as an estimate derived from reference gene primer amplification. The protocol was immunoSEQ multiplex PCR, while the TCRdb copy is restricted to in-frame clones and leaves out a portion. D and trimming come from the DNA, and the V and J calls and clone size come from that table. In the table there are approximately 60,000 clones, over 85% of which are singletons. This sample stems from a study of blood T cell repertoires in COVID-19. Overall study: Sites in the United States, Italy and Spain provided acute and convalescent COVID-19 samples.

Germline V gives CDR1 KGHDR, CDR2 SFDVKD. V lost 4 bases and J 2 bases, leaving 7 bases between the germline ends. This CDR3 spans 14 amino acids. Sequencing input: peripheral blood. This TCR derives from an older man with active COVID-19. The V call is TRBV24-1, the J call TRBJ2-2; D might be TRBD1 (5 bases). The CDR3 spells CATSEQANTGELFF. CDR3 nucleotide sequence: TGTGCCACCAGTGAACAGGCTAACACCGGGGAGCTGTTTTTT.